These T cell receptor beta chains were read from a single sample in a study of blood T cell repertoires in COVID-19. Generated by immunoSEQ multiplex PCR, the TCRdb table keeps only in-frame clones and is missing some. This sample has some 50,000 clones; roughly 90% occur once, and the top ten carry 2.5% to 3%. The sequencing sample was made of peripheral blood. These receptors were taken from an older man with acute or convalescent COVID-19. CDR3s include the opening cysteine and the closing phenylalanine or tryptophan. Fields, in order: V gene, J gene, D gene, clone size, CDR3 DNA, CDR3 protein. A D gene is named only where the DNA matches it firmly. A row's size may be missing; if present it is once, few, many or a size class.

V: TRBV5-4
J: TRBJ1-1
D: TRBD1
size: .
DNA: TGTGCCAGCAGCCCTAGATTGGGACAGGTGAACACTGAAGCTTTCTTT
CDR3: CASSPRLGQVNTEAFF

V: TRBV18
J: TRBJ2-5
D: .
size: .
DNA: TGTGCCAGCTCACTCAGCGATTCCCAGACCCAGTACTTC
CDR3: CASSLSDSQTQYF

V: TRBV3-1/TRBV3-2
J: TRBJ2-2
D: TRBD2
size: .
DNA: TGTGCCAGCAGCTTAGCGGGGGGGAACACCGGGGAGCTGTTTTTT
CDR3: CASSLAGGNTGELFF

V: TRBV5-1
J: TRBJ2-2
D: .
size: .
DNA: TGCGCCAGCAGCTTGGAGCCGCCTAACACCGGGGAGCTGTTTTTT
CDR3: CASSLEPPNTGELFF

V: TRBV2
J: TRBJ1-5
D: TRBD1
size: .
DNA: TGTGCCAGCAGTGTGTATTCCAGGGGGTTGAGCAATCAGCCCCAGCATTTT
CDR3: CASSVYSRGLSNQPQHF

V: TRBV7-8
J: TRBJ1-1
D: TRBD1
size: few
DNA: TGTGCCAGCAGTCGGGACAGGGGGGTGGGCACTGAAGCTTTCTTT
CDR3: CASSRDRGVGTEAFF

V: TRBV9
J: TRBJ2-2
D: .
size: once
DNA: TGTGCCAGCAGTCCGGACTTCACCGGGGAGCTGTTTTTT
CDR3: CASSPDFTGELFF

V: TRBV7-6
J: TRBJ2-7
D: TRBD2
size: .
DNA: TGTGCCAGCAGCTTAGTAGGGCGACTAGCGGGTCCCGAGCAGTACTTC
CDR3: CASSLVGRLAGPEQYF

V: TRBV5-6
J: TRBJ1-2
D: .
size: few
DNA: TGTGCCAGCAGCCAGGACAGAGGCTATGGCTACACCTTC
CDR3: CASSQDRGYGYTF

V: TRBV7-8
J: TRBJ2-3
D: TRBD1
size: .
DNA: TGTGCCAGCAGAGGGGGGACAGGGGATGCGCAGTATTTT
CDR3: CASRGGTGDAQYF

V: TRBV5-6
J: TRBJ1-5
D: .
size: .
DNA: TGTGCCAGCAGCTTATCCGCAGGGGTCAATCAGCCCCAGCATTTT
CDR3: CASSLSAGVNQPQHF

V: TRBV6-5
J: TRBJ2-3
D: TRBD1
size: many
DNA: TGTGCCAGCAGTTACAGGGGACAGGGATCCACAGATACGCAGTATTTT
CDR3: CASSYRGQGSTDTQYF

V: TRBV6-2/TRBV6-3
J: TRBJ2-5
D: TRBD2
size: .
DNA: TGTGCCAGCAGTTACGGGGCTAGCGGGGGACAAGAGACCCAGTACTTC
CDR3: CASSYGASGGQETQYF

V: TRBV7-9
J: TRBJ1-5
D: .
size: .
DNA: TGTGCCAGCAGCTTAGGAGCTAATAGCAATCAGCCCCAGCATTTT
CDR3: CASSLGANSNQPQHF

V: TRBV18
J: TRBJ1-1
D: .
size: few
DNA: TGTGCCAGCTCACCCGGGGTGAACACTGAAGCTTTCTTT
CDR3: CASSPGVNTEAFF

V: TRBV7-9
J: TRBJ1-3
D: .
size: .
DNA: TGTGCCAGCAGCCTACCCGGAAACACCATATATTTT
CDR3: CASSLPGNTIYF

V: TRBV5-6
J: TRBJ2-2
D: .
size: .
DNA: TGTGCCAGCAGCCGAGTAGCCGGGGAGCTGTTTTTT
CDR3: CASSRVAGELFF

V: TRBV5-5
J: TRBJ1-6
D: .
size: once
DNA: TGTGCCAGCAGCTCCACTGCAACGGGGGGGTCCTATAATTCACCCCTCCACTTT
CDR3: CASSSTATGGSYNSPLHF

V: TRBV7-2
J: TRBJ1-1
D: .
size: once
DNA: TGTGCCAGCAGCTTGGGCATTCCGGGGACTGAAGCTTTCTTT
CDR3: CASSLGIPGTEAFF

V: TRBV29-1
J: TRBJ1-2
D: .
size: .
DNA: TGCATAATCGGGGGAACTGGGGGCTACACCTTC
CDR3: CIIGGTGGYTF

V: TRBV19
J: TRBJ2-1
D: .
size: .
DNA: TGTGCCAGTAGTATCAAGAAGGGAGCCTCCTACAATGAGCAGTTCTTC
CDR3: CASSIKKGASYNEQFF

V: TRBV7-3
J: TRBJ2-7
D: TRBD1
size: .
DNA: TGTGCCAGCAGCCCTCATGCCCGGACAGGGGGCATCGACGAGCAGTACTTC
CDR3: CASSPHARTGGIDEQYF

V: TRBV7-2
J: TRBJ1-2
D: .
size: once
DNA: TGTGCCAGCAGCTCTTATGGGGATCTCGGGAGGGCTGCCTTC
CDR3: CASSSYGDLGRAAF

V: TRBV24-1
J: TRBJ2-1
D: TRBD2
size: .
DNA: TGTGCCACCAGTGATCCAAGCGGGGGGCACAATGAGCAGTTCTTC
CDR3: CATSDPSGGHNEQFF

V: TRBV27
J: TRBJ2-7
D: .
size: .
DNA: TGTGCCAGCAGTTTAAATCGTCCTGGCGGCCGGAGCTCCTACGAGCAGTACTTC
CDR3: CASSLNRPGGRSSYEQYF

V: TRBV12-5
J: TRBJ1-1
D: TRBD1
size: .
DNA: TGTGCTAGTGGGTTTGACAGGGGCTTAGGACCTGAAGCTTTCTTT
CDR3: CASGFDRGLGPEAFF

V: TRBV5-6
J: TRBJ2-2
D: TRBD2
size: .
DNA: TGTGCCAGCAGCTCCCTCGTGGGGGGGTTCGAAACCGGGGAGCTGTTTTTT
CDR3: CASSSLVGGFETGELFF

V: TRBV10-2
J: TRBJ1-1
D: TRBD1
size: few
DNA: TGCGCCAGCAGTGGACTCCCGCAAACGGGACAGAAGAACACTGAAGCTTTCTTT
CDR3: CASSGLPQTGQKNTEAFF

V: TRBV6-2/TRBV6-3
J: TRBJ1-6
D: .
size: .
DNA: TGTGCCAGCAGTTATCCGAACCTCCCTGGCGGTTCTAATAATTCACCCCTCCACTTT
CDR3: CASSYPNLPGGSNNSPLHF

V: TRBV7-2
J: TRBJ2-6
D: TRBD1
size: .
DNA: TGTGCCAGCAACCCGACAGGGGCCAGCTCTGGGGCCAACGTCCTGACTTTC
CDR3: CASNPTGASSGANVLTF

V: TRBV7-3
J: TRBJ2-1
D: TRBD1
size: .
DNA: TGTGCCAGCAGCCAGAGGACAGGGGGCGGTATGAATGAGCAGTTCTTC
CDR3: CASSQRTGGGMNEQFF

V: TRBV9
J: TRBJ1-4
D: .
size: once
DNA: TGTGCCAGCAGCTTACGGGGAGGGGAACTGTTTTTT
CDR3: CASSLRGGELFF

V: TRBV12-5
J: TRBJ2-7
D: TRBD1
size: .
DNA: TGTGCTAGTGGTTTACCGGGACAGGCCTACGAGCAGTACTTC
CDR3: CASGLPGQAYEQYF

V: TRBV9
J: TRBJ2-2
D: TRBD2
size: .
DNA: TGTGCCAGCAGCCCTAGCGGCTACACCGGGGAGCTGTTTTTT
CDR3: CASSPSGYTGELFF

V: TRBV7-6
J: TRBJ1-5
D: .
size: .
DNA: TGTGCCAGCAGCCCTCCCAATCAGCCCCAGCATTTT
CDR3: CASSPPNQPQHF

V: TRBV9
J: TRBJ1-1
D: .
size: .
DNA: TGTGCCAGCAGCCCTCCTCAAACGAAGCGGGGTCGGGCCACTGAAGCTTTCTTT
CDR3: CASSPPQTKRGRATEAFF

V: TRBV7-9
J: TRBJ2-3
D: TRBD2
size: .
DNA: TGTGCCAGCAGCCCCTCACCGGGACTAGGTGGCCCGAATACGCAGTATTTT
CDR3: CASSPSPGLGGPNTQYF

V: TRBV18
J: TRBJ2-3
D: TRBD2
size: .
DNA: TGTGCCAGCTCAGAGAGCGGGGGCCCCAGTGTTACGCAGTATTTT
CDR3: CASSESGGPSVTQYF

V: TRBV7-2
J: TRBJ2-2
D: TRBD2
size: .
DNA: TGTGCCAGCAGAAGGACTAGCGGGGGGACCAACACCGGGGAGCTGTTTTTT
CDR3: CASRRTSGGTNTGELFF

V: TRBV19
J: TRBJ2-3
D: .
size: .
DNA: TGTGCCAGTAGTCCCGGGACTTTCTTAGATACGCAGTATTTT
CDR3: CASSPGTFLDTQYF

V: TRBV2
J: TRBJ2-1
D: TRBD2
size: few
DNA: TGTGCCAGCAGTGAATATGACACGTGGGGACTAGGGGGGCAGTTCTTC
CDR3: CASSEYDTWGLGGQFF

V: TRBV6-1
J: TRBJ1-6
D: TRBD1
size: .
DNA: TGTGCCAGCAGTGAAGGACAGGGAAGGGGTTCACCCCTCCACTTT
CDR3: CASSEGQGRGSPLHF